The clone carrying this TCR beta chain was counted a few times. TCRdb called the PCR reads again in MiXCR, with one record for every CDR3 protein. Counted here are some 100,000 distinct CDR3 sequences, under 20% occurring once; the ten biggest clones make up about 0.85%. Trimming pared 4 bases from V and 10 bases from J, leaving 26 bases between. The CDR3 covers 17 residues. The sample originates from a study of molecular identifiers for immune sequencing clone quantification. The TCR comes from a human donor in good health. Some libraries in this study had Jurkat cell RNA spiked in. V usage is TRBV12-3 or TRBV12-4 and J usage is TRBJ2-1, with D uncertain. The sample comprised naive CD8+ T cells from blood, with Jurkat cell RNA spiked in. Stated subset: FACS-sorted CD8+CD4-CCR7+CD45RA+ naive T cells. The CDR3 nucleotides are TGTGCCAGCAGTTCCTTAGGAAGCACCGCTAGGCATTCGGAGCAGTTCTTC. Translated, it gives CASSSLGSTARHSEQFF.